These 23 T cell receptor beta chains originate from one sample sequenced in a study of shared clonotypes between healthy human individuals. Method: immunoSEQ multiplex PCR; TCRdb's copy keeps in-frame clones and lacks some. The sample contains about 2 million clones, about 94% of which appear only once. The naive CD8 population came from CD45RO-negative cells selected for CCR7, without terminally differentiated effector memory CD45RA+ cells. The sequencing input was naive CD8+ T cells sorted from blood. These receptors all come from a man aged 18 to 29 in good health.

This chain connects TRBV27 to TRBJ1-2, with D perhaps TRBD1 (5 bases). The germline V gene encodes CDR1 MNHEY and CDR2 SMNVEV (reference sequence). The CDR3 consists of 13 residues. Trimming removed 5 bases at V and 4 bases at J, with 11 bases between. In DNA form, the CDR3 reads TGTGCCAGCAGTGGGACCGGGACCTATGGCTACACCTTC. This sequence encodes CASSGTGTYGYTF.

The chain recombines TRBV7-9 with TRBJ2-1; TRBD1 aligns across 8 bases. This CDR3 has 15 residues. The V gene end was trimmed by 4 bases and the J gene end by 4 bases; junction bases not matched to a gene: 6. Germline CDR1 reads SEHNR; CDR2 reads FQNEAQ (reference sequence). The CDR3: CASSSSDRGYNEQFF. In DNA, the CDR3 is TGTGCCAGCAGCTCCTCAGACAGGGGATACAATGAGCAGTTCTTC.

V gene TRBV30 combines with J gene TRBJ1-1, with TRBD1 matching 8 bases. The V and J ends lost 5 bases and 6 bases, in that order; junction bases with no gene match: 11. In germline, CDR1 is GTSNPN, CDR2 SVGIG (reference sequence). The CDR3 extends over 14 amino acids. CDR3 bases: TGTGCCTGGGATACTGACAGGGGATTCGCTGAAGCTTTCTTT. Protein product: CAWDTDRGFAEAFF.

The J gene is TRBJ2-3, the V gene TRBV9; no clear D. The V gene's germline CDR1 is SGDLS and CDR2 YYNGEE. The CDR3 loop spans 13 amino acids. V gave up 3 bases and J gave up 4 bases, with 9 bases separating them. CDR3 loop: CASSDPSSDTQYF. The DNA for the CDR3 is TGTGCCAGCAGCGATCCCAGCTCAGATACGCAGTATTTT.

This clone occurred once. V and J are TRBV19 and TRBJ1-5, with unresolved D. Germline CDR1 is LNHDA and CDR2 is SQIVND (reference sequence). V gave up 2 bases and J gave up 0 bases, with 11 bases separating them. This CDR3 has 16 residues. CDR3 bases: TGTGCCAGTAGTATATATGCAGAATTTAGCAATCAGCCCCAGCATTTT. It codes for CASSIYAEFSNQPQHF.

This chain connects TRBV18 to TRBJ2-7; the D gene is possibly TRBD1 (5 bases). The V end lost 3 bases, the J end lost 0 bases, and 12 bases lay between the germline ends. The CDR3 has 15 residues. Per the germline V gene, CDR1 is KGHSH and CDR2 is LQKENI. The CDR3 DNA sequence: TGTGCCAGCTCACCCTTGTCACAGGACTCCTACGAGCAGTACTTC. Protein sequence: CASSPLSQDSYEQYF. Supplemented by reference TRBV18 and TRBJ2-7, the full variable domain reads NAGVMQNPRHLVRRRGQEARLRCSPMKGHSHVYWYRQLPEEGLKFMVYLQKENIIDESGMPKERFSAEFPKEGPSILRIQQVVRGDSAAYFCASSPLSQDSYEQYFGPGTRLTVT.

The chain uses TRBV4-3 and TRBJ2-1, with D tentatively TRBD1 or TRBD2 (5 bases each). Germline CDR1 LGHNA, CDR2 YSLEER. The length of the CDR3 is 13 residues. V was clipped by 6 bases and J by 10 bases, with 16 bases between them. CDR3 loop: CASSRDPESEQFF. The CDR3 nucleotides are TGCGCCAGCAGTCGGGACCCCGAATCGGAGCAGTTCTTC.

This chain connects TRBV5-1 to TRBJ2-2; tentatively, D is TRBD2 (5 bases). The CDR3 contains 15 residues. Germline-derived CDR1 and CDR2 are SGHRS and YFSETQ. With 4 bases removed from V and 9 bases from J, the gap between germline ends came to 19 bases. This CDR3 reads CASSPSRTEQWELFF. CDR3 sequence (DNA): TGCGCCAGCAGCCCATCCCGGACTGAACAGTGGGAGCTGTTTTTT.

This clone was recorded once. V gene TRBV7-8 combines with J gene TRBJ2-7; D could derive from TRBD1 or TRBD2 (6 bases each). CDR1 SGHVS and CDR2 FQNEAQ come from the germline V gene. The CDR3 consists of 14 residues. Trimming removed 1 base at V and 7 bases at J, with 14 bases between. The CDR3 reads CASSLDGGPGEQYF. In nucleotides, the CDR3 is TGTGCCAGCAGCTTAGACGGGGGCCCAGGGGAGCAGTACTTC.

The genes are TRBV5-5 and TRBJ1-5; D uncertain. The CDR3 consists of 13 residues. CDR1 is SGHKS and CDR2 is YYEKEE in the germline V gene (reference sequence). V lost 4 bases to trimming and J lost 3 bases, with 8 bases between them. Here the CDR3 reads CASSPHYNQPQHF. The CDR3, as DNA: TGTGCCAGCAGCCCTCACTACAATCAGCCCCAGCATTTT.

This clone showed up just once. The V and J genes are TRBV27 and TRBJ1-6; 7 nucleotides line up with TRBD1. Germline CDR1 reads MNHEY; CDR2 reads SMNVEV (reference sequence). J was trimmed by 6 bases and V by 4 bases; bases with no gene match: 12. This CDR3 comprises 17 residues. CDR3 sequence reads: CASSSQTGLMRNSPLHF. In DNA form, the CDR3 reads TGTGCCAGCAGTTCCCAGACAGGGCTTATGCGTAATTCACCCCTCCACTTT.

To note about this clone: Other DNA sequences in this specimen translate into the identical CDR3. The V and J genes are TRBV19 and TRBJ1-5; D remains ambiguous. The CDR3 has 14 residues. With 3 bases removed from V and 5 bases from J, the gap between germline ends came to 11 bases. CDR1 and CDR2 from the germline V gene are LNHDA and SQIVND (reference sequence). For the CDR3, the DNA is TGTGCCAGTAGTATCAGAGGATTCGATCAGCCCCAGCATTTT. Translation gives CASSIRGFDQPQHF.

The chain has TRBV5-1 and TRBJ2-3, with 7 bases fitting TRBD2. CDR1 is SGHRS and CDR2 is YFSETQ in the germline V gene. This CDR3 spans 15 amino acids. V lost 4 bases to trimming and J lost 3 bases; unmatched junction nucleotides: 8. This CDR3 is CASSVGGGWTDTQYF. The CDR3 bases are TGCGCCAGCAGCGTCGGGGGAGGGTGGACAGATACGCAGTATTTT.

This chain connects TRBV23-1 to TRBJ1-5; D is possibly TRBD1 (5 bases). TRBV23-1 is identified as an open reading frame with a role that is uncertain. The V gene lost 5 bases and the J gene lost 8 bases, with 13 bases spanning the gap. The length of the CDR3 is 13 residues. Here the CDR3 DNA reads TGCGCCAGCAGTGGGGGACGAGGAGAGCCCCAGCATTTT. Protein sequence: CASSGGRGEPQHF.

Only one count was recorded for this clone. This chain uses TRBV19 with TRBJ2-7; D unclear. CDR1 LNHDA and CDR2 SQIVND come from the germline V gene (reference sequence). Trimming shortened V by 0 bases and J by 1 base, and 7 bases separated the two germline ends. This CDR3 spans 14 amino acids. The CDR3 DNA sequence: TGTGCCAGTAGTATAGATGGGGATTCCTACGAGCAGTACTTC. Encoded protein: CASSIDGDSYEQYF.

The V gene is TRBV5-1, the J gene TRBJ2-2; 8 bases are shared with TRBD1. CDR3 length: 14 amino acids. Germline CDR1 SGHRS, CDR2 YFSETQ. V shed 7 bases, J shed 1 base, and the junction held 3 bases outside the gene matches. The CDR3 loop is CASAGTGNTGELFF. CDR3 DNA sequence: TGCGCCAGCGCCGGGACAGGGAACACCGGGGAGCTGTTTTTT.

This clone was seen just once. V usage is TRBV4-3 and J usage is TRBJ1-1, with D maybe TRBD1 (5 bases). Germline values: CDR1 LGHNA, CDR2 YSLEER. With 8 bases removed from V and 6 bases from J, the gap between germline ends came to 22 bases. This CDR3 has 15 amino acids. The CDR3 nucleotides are TGCGCCAGCTCCCAGGGCTTTCCCCGGAGCGCTGAAGCTTTCTTT. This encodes CASSQGFPRSAEAFF.

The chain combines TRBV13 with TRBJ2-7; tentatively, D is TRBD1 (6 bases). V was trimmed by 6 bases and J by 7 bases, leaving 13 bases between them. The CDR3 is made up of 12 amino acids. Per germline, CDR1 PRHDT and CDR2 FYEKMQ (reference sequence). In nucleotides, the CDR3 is TGTGCCAGCAGAACCACAGGGAATGAGCAGTACTTC. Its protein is CASRTTGNEQYF. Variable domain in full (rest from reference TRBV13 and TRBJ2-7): AAGVIQSPRHLIKEKRETATLKCYPIPRHDTVYWYQQGPGQDPQFLISFYEKMQSDKGSIPDRFSAQQFSDYHSELNMSSLELGDSALYFCASRTTGNEQYFGPGTRLTVT.

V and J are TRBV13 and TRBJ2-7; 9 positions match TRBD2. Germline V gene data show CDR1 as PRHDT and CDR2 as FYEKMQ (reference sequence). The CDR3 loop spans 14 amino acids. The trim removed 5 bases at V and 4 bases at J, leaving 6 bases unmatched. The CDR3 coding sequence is TGTGCCAGCAGCCCCCGACTAGCGGCGTACGAGCAGTACTTC. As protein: CASSPRLAAYEQYF.

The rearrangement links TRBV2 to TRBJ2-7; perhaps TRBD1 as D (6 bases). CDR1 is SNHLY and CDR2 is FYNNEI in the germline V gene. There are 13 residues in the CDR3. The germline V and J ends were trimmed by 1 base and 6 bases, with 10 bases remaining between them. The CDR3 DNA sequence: TGTGCCAGCAGTGAAGAACAGGGATTCGAGCAGTACTTC. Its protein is CASSEEQGFEQYF.

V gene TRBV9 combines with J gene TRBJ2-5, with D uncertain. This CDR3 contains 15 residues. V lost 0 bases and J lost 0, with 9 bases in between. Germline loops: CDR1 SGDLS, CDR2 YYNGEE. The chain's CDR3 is CASSVDGQNQETQYF. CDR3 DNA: TGTGCCAGCAGCGTAGATGGGCAGAACCAAGAGACCCAGTACTTC.

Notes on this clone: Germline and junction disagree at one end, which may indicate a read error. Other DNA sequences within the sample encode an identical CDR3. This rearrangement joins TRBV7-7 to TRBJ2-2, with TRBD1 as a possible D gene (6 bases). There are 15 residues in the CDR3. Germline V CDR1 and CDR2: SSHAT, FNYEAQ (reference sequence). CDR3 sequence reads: CASSLGQGSTGELFF. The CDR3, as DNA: TGTGCTAGCAGCTTGGGGCAGGGGAGCACCGGGGAGCTGTTTTTT.

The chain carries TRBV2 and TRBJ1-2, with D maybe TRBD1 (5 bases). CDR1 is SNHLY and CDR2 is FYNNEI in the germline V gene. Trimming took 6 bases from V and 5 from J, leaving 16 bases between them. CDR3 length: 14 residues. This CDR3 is CASSLTVPRYGYTF. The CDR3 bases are TGTGCCAGCAGCCTGACAGTGCCGAGGTATGGCTACACCTTC.